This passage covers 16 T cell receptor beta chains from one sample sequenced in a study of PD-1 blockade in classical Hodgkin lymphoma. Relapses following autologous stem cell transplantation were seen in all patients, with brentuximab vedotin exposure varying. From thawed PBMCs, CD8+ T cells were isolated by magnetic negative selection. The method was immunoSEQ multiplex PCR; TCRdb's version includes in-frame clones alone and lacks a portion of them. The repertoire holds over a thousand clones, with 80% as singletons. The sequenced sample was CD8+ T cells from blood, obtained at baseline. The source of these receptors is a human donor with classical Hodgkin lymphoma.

The CDR3 coding sequence is TGTGCCAGCAGCTTAGGGACAGGGACGGAGACCCAGTACTTC. This sequence encodes CASSLGTGTETQYF. The chain uses TRBV5-6 and TRBJ2-5, with TRBD1 identical over 9 bases. Trimming at V came to 2 bases and at J to 5 bases, leaving 4 bases not matched to a gene. Germline assignment: CDR1 SGHDT and CDR2 YYEEEE. This CDR3 has 14 amino acids.

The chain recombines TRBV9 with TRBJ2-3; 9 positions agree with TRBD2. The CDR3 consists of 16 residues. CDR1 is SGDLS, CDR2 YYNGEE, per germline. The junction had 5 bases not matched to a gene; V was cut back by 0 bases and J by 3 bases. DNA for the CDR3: TGTGCCAGCAGCGTAGGTAGCGGGGGTTTGACAGATACGCAGTATTTT. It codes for CASSVGSGGLTDTQYF.

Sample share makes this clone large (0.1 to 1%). This CDR3 is CASLDFRDRTYEQYF. CDR3 nucleotide sequence: TGTGCCAGCCTAGACTTCCGGGACCGAACCTACGAGCAGTACTTC. The chain uses TRBV2 and TRBJ2-7; the D gene could be TRBD1 or TRBD2 (5 bases each). Per the germline V gene, CDR1 is SNHLY and CDR2 is FYNNEI. The CDR3 extends over 15 amino acids. Deletions cut 8 bases from V and 2 bases from J, with 19 bases between.

This CDR3 is CASSLVTSGGINEQYF. Written as DNA, the CDR3 is TGTGCCAGCAGCTTAGTAACTAGCGGGGGGATTAACGAGCAGTACTTC. V gene TRBV11-3 combines with J gene TRBJ2-7, with 12 bases identical to TRBD2. The CDR3 runs 16 residues. With 1 base clipped from V and 5 bases from J, the junction kept 6 bases outside the gene matches. Looked up from germline, CDR1 is SGHNT and CDR2 is YENEEA.

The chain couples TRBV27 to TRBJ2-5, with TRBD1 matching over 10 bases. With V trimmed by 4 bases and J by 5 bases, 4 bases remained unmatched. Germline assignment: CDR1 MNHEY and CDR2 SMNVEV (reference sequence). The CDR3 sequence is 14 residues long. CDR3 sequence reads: CASSSDRGRETQYF. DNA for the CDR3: TGTGCCAGCAGTTCGGACAGGGGGAGGGAGACCCAGTACTTC.

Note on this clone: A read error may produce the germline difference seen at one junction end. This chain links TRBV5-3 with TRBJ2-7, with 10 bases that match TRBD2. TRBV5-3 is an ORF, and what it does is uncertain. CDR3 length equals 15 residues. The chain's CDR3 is CASSWTSGPRDEQYF. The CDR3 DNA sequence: TGTGCCAGCAGCTGGACTAGCGGCCCACGGGACGAGCAGTACTTC.

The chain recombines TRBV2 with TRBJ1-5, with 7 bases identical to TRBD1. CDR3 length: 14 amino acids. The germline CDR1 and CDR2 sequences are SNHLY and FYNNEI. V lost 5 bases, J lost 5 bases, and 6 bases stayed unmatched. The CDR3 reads CASSSRQGDQPQHF. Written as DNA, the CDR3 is TGTGCCAGCAGTAGCCGACAGGGCGATCAGCCCCAGCATTTT. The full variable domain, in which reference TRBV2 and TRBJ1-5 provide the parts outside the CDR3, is EPEVTQTPSHQVTQMGQEVILRCVPISNHLYFYWYRQILGQKVEFLVSFYNNEISEKSEIFDDQFSVERPDGSNFTLKIRSTKLEDSAMYFCASSSRQGDQPQHFGDGTRLSIL.

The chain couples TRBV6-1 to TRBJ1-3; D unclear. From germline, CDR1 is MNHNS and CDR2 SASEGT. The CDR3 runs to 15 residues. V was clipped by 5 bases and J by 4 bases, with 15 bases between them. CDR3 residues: CASSSYSRGGNTIYF. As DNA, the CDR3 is TGTGCCAGCAGTTCTTATTCCCGCGGCGGAAACACCATATATTTT.

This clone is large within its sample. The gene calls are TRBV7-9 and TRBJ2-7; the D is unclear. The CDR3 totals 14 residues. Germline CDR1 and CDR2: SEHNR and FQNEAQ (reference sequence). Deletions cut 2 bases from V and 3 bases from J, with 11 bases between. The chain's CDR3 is CASSLNLGFYEQYF. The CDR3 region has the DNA TGTGCCAGCAGCTTAAACCTGGGATTCTACGAGCAGTACTTC.

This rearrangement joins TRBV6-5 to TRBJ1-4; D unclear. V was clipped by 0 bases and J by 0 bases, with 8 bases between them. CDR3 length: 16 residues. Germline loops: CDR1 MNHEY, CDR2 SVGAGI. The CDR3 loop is CASSYSGEATNEKLFF. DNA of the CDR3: TGTGCCAGCAGTTACTCTGGGGAAGCAACTAATGAAAAACTGTTTTTT.

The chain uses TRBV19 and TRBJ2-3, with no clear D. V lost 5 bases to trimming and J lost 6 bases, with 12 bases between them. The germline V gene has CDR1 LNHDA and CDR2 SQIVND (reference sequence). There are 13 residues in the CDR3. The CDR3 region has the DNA TGTGCCAGTAGTCCAAACGAGGCGGATACGCAGTATTTT. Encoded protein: CASSPNEADTQYF. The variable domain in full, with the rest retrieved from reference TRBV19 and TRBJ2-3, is DGGITQSPKYLFRKEGQNVTLSCEQNLNHDAMYWYRQDPGQGLRLIYYSQIVNDFQKGDIAEGYSVSREKKESFPLTVTSAQKNPTAFYLCASSPNEADTQYFGPGTRLTVL.

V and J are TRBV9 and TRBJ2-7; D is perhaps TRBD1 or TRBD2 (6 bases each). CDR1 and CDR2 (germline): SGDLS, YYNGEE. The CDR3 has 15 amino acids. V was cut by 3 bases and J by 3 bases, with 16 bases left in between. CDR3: CASSAGGGGSYEQYF. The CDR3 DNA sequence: TGTGCCAGCAGCGCCGGTGGAGGGGGTAGCTACGAGCAGTACTTC.

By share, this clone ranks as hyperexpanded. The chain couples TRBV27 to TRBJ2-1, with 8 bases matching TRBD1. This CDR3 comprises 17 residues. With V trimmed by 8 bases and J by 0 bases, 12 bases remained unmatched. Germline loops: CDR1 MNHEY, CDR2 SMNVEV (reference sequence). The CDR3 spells CASRGTGSFLSYNEQFF. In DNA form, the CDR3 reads TGTGCCAGCCGGGGGACAGGTTCGTTCCTCTCCTACAATGAGCAGTTCTTC.

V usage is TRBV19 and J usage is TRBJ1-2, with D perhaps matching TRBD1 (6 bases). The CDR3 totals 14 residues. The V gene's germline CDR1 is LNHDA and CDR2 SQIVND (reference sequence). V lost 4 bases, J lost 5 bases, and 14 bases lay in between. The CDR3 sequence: CASSKAQGWYGYTF. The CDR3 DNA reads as TGTGCCAGTAGTAAAGCCCAGGGGTGGTATGGCTACACCTTC.

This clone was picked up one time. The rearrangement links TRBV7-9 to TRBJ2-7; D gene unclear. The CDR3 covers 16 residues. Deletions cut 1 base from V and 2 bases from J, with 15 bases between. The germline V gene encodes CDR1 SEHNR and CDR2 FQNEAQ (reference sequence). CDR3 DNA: TGTGCCAGCAGCTTAGAAGTAAGCAGGCGGCCCTACGAGCAGTACTTC. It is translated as CASSLEVSRRPYEQYF.

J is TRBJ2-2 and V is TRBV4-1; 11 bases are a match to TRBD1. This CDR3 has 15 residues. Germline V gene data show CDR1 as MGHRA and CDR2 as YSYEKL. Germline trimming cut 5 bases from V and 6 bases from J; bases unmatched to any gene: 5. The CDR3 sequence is CASSGQGAFAGELFF. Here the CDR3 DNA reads TGCGCCAGCAGCGGACAGGGGGCTTTTGCCGGGGAGCTGTTTTTT.